This TCR beta chain was captured by sequencing in a study of shared clonotypes between healthy human individuals. Findings and limits, study-wide: The expectation was that sequencing depth would affect clonotype sharing among donors. Sharing across four donors was highest in naive CD4 (approximately 5%) and lowest in memory CD8 (0.4%). Researchers found naive subsets generally carried larger estimated richness than memory subsets.

The germline V gene encodes CDR1 MDHEN and CDR2 SYDVKM. This CDR3 contains 17 residues. J lost 3 bases, V lost 5 bases, and 10 bases had no gene match. Points on this clone: Its antigen remains unknown.

Measured with immunoSEQ multiplex PCR; TCRdb has only the in-frame clones, and not every one. The sample holds a few million clones, 93% seen once. The rearrangement joins TRBV28 to TRBJ2-1; 10 bases fit TRBD2. The TCR was taken from a man between 18 and 29 years old in good health. Some clones in this sample may be carry-over from other donors' samples. The source material was naive CD4+ T cells from PBMCs. Subset given: CD45RA+ positively selected. Written as DNA, the CDR3 is TGTGCCAGCAGTCGGTCCGGACTAGCGGCCCTCTACAATGAGCAGTTCTTC. This codes for CASSRSGLAALYNEQFF.